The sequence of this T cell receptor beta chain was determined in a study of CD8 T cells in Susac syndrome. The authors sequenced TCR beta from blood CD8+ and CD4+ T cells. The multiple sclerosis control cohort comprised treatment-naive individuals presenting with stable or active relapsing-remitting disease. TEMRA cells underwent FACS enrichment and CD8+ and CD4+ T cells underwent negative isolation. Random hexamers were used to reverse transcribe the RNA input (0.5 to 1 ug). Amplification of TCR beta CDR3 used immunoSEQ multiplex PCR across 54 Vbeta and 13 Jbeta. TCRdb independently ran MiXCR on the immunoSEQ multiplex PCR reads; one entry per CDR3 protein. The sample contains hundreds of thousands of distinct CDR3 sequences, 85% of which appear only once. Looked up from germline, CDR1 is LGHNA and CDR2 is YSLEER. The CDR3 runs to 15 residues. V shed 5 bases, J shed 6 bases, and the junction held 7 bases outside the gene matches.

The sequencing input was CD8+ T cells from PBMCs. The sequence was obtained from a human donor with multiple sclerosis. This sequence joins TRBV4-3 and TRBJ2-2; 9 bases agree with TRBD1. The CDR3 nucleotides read TGCGCCAGCAGCACGGGACAGGGCGTCCCCGGGGAGCTGTTTTTT. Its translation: CASSTGQGVPGELFF.